This T cell receptor beta chain was captured by sequencing in a study of T-cell memory formation after mild COVID-19. In the study overall: Across donors, TCR clusters were largely donor specific.

Germline V gene data show CDR1 as SGHTA and CDR2 as FQGNSA. Trimming removed 5 bases from V and 0 bases from J, with 17 bases in between. The CDR3 loop spans 16 amino acids. In the case of this clonotype: Its matching antigen is unknown.

Broader study findings: Clones that got smaller from day 15 to 85 had even CD4/CD8, while clones growing later tipped toward CD4+. Contracting CD4+ clones lay largely in CM and EM, with CD8+ ones residing in EMRA.

TCRdb used MiXCR to reprocess the 5' RACE reads, holding one entry per CDR3 protein. This sample has a few hundred thousand distinct CDR3 sequences; roughly 24% occur once, and the top ten carry 8.8%. The chain links TRBV7-2 to TRBJ2-7; maybe TRBD2 (7 bases). The receptor was isolated from an adult woman who had mild COVID-19 (a few samples of this study predate the infection). Cell type and time point are not known. Source material: PBMCs or a T cell subset sorted from them (not recorded which). The CDR3 DNA reads TGTGCCAGCAGCCTAGGAGGGGGGGGCATCTCCTACGAGCAGTACTTC. Translating it yields CASSLGGGGISYEQYF.